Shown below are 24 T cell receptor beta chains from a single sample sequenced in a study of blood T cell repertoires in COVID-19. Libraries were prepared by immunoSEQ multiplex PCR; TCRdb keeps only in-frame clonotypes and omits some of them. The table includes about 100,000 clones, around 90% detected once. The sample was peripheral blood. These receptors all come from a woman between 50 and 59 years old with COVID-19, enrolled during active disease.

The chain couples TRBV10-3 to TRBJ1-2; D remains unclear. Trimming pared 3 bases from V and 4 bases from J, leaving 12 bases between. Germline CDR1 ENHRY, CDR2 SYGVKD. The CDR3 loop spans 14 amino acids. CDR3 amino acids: CAISENDGVYGYTF. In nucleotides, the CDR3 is TGTGCCATCAGTGAAAATGACGGAGTCTATGGCTACACCTTC.

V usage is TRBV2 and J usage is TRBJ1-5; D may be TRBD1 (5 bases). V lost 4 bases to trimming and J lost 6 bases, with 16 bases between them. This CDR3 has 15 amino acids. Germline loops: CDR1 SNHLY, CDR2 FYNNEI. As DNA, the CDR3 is TGTGCCAGCAGTGCGGTTGGGGGGACGGGTCAGCCCCAGCATTTT. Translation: CASSAVGGTGQPQHF.

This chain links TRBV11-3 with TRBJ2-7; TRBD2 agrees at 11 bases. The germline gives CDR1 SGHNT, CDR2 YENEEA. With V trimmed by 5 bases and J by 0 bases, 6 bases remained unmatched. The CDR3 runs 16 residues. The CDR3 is CASSPGTSGFSYEQYF. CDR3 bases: TGTGCCAGCAGCCCTGGGACTAGCGGATTCTCCTACGAGCAGTACTTC.

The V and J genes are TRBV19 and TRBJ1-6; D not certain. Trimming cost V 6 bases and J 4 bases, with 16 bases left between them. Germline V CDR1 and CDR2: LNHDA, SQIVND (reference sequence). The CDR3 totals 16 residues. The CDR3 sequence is CASRRGRELYNSPLHF. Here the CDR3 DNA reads TGTGCCAGTAGGCGAGGACGGGAGTTGTATAATTCACCCCTCCACTTT.

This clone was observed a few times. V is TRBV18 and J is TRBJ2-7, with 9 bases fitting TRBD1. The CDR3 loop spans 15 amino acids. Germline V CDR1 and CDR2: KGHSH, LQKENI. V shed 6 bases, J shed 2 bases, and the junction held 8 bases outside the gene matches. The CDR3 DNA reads TGTGCCAGCTCCCGTCCGGGACAGGGTACCTACGAGCAGTACTTC. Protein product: CASSRPGQGTYEQYF. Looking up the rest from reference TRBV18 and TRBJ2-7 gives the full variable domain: NAGVMQNPRHLVRRRGQEARLRCSPMKGHSHVYWYRQLPEEGLKFMVYLQKENIIDESGMPKERFSAEFPKEGPSILRIQQVVRGDSAAYFCASSRPGQGTYEQYFGPGTRLTVT.

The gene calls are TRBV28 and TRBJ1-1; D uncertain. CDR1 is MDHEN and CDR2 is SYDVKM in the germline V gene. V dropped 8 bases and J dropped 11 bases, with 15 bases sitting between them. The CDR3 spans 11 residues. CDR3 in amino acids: CASSLRLSAFF. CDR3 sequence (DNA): TGTGCCAGCTCGCTTCGCCTGAGTGCTTTCTTT.

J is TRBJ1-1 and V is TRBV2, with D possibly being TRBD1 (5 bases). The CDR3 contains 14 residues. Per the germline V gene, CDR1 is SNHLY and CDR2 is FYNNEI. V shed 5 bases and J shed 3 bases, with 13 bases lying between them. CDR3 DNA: TGTGCCAGCAGTTTAAGGGGAAGGGACACTGAAGCTTTCTTT. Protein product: CASSLRGRDTEAFF.

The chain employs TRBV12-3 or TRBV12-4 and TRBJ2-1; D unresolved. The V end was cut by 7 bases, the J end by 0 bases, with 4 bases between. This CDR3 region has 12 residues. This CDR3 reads CASTGSYNEQFF. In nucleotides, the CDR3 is TGTGCCAGCACGGGCTCCTACAATGAGCAGTTCTTC.

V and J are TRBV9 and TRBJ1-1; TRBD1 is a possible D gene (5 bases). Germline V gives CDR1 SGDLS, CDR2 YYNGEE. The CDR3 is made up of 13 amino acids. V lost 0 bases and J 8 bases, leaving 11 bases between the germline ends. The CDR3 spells CASSVGGRAEAFF. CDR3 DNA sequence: TGTGCCAGCAGCGTAGGGGGGAGGGCAGAAGCTTTCTTT.

The CDR3 sequence: CASSVNYEQYF. For the CDR3, the DNA is TGTGCCAGCAGCGTCAACTACGAGCAGTACTTC. The gene calls are TRBV5-6 and TRBJ2-7, with D unclear. In germline, CDR1 is SGHDT, CDR2 YYEEEE. This CDR3 region has 11 residues. Trimming took off 4 bases at V and 3 bases at J, with 5 bases between the two ends.

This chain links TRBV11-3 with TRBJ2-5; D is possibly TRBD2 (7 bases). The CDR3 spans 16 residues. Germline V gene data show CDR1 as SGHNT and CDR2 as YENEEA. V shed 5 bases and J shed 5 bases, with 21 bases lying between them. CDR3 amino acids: CASSPLVGGRVETQYF. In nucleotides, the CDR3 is TGTGCCAGCAGCCCCCTGGTGGGGGGGCGAGTGGAGACCCAGTACTTC.

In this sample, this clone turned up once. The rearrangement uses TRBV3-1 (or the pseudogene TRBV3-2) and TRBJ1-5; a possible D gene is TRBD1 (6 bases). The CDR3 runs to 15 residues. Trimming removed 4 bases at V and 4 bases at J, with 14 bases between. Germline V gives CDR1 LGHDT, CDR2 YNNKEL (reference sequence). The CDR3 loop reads CASSPKTGANQPQHF. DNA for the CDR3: TGTGCCAGCAGCCCGAAGACAGGAGCGAATCAGCCCCAGCATTTT.

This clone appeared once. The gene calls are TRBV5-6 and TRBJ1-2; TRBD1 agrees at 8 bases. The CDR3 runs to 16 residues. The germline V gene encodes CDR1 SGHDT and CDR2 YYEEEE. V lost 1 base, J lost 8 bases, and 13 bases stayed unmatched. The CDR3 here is CASSLNRQGSSLGYTF. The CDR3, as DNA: TGTGCCAGCAGCTTGAATAGACAGGGGTCCTCTTTAGGCTACACCTTC.

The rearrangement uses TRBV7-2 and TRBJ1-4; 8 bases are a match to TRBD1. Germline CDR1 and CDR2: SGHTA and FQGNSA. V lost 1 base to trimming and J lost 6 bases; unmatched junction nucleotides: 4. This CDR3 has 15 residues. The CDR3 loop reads CASSLEGQVYEKLFF. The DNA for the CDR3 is TGTGCCAGCAGCTTAGAGGGACAGGTTTATGAAAAACTGTTTTTT.

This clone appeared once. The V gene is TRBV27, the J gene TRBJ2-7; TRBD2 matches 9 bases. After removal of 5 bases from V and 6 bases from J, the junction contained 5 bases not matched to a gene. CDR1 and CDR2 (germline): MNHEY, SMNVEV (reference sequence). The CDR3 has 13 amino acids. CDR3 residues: CASSPTLAGEQYV. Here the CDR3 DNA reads TGTGCCAGCAGTCCTACACTAGCGGGCGAGCAGTACGTC.

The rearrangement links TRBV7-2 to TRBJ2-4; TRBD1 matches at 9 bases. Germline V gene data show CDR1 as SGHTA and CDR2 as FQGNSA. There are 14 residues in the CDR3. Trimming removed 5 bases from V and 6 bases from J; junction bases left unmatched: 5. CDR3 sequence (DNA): TGTGCCAGCAGCCAGGGACAGGGATTAAACATTCAGTACTTC. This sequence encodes CASSQGQGLNIQYF. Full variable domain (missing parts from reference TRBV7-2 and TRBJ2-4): GAGVSQSPSNKVTEKGKDVELRCDPISGHTALYWYRQSLGQGLEFLIYFQGNSAPDKSGLPSDRFSAERTGGSVSTLTIQRTQQEDSAVYLCASSQGQGLNIQYFGAGTRLSVL.

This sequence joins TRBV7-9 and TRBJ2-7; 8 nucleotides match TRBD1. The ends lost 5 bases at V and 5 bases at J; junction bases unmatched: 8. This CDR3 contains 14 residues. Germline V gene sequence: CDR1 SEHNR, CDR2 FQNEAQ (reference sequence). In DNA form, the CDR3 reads TGTGCCAGCAGCAGGACAGGGAAGCCCCACGAGCAGTACTTC. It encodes CASSRTGKPHEQYF.

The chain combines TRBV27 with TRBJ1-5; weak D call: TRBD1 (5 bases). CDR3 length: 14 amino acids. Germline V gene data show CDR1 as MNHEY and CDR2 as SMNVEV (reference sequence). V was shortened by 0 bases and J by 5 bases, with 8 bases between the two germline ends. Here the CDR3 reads CASSLSGVHQPQHF. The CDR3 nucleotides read TGTGCCAGCAGTTTATCAGGGGTGCATCAGCCCCAGCATTTT.

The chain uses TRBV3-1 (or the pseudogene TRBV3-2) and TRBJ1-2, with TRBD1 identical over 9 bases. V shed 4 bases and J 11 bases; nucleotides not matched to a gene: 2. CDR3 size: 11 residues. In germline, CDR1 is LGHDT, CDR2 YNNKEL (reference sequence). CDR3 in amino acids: CASSRTGDYTF. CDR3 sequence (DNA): TGTGCCAGCAGCCGGACAGGGGATTACACCTTC.

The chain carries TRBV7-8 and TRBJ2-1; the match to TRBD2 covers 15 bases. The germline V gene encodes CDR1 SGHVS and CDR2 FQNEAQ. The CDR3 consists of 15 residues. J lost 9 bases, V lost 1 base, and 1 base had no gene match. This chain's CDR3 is CASSLVGLAGGEQFF. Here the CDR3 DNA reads TGTGCCAGCAGCTTAGTGGGACTAGCGGGGGGTGAGCAGTTCTTC. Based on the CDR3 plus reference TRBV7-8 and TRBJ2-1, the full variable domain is GAGVSQSPRYKVAKRGQDVALRCDPISGHVSLFWYQQALGQGPEFLTYFQNEAQLDKSGLPSDRFFAERPEGSVSTLKIQRTQQEDSAVYLCASSLVGLAGGEQFFGPGTRLTVL.

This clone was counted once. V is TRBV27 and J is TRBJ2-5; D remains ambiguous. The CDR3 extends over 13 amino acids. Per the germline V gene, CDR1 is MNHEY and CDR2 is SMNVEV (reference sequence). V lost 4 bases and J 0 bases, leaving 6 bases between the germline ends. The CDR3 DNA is TGTGCCAGCAGTTCCCTTTACCAAGAGACCCAGTACTTC. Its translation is CASSSLYQETQYF.

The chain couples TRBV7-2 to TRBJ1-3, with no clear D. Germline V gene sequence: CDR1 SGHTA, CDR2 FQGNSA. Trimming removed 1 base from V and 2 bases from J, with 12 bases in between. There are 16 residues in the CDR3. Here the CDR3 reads CASSLDSGRAGNTIYF. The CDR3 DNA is TGTGCCAGCAGCTTAGATTCCGGGAGGGCTGGAAACACCATATATTTT.

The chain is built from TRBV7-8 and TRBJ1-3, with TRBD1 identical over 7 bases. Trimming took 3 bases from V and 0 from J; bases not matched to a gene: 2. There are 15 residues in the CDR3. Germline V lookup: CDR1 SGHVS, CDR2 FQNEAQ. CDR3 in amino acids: CASSLGQLSGNTIYF. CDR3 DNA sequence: TGTGCCAGCAGCTTGGGACAGCTCTCTGGAAACACCATATATTTT.

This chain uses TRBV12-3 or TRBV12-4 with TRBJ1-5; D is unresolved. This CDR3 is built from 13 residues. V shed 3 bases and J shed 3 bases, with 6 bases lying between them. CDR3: CASSFEFNQPQHF. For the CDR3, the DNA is TGTGCCAGCAGTTTTGAGTTCAATCAGCCCCAGCATTTT.